This T cell receptor (beta chain) was sequenced for a study of blood T cell repertoires in COVID-19. Study background: Samples representing acute and convalescent COVID-19 were sourced from the United States, Italy and Spain.

Sequenced by immunoSEQ multiplex PCR; TCRdb stores in-frame clones only, minus some. The sample has roughly 250,000 clones, 70% to 90% seen once. CDR1 is SGDLS and CDR2 is YYNGEE in the germline V gene. CDR3 length: 15 residues. The J segment lost 6 bases and the V segment lost 3 bases, leaving 5 bases of the junction unmatched. The TCR sequence derives from a woman between 45 and 65 years old who had recovered from COVID-19. V gene TRBV9 combines with J gene TRBJ2-1; 11 nucleotides match TRBD2. The sequenced sample consisted of PBMCs or T cells enriched from blood (not recorded which). CDR3 DNA: TGTGCCAGCAGCGCGCTACTAGCGGGGGTCAATGAGCAGTTCTTC. The encoded protein is CASSALLAGVNEQFF.